The sequence of this TCR beta chain was determined in a study of blood T cell repertoires in COVID-19. In the study overall: Both acute and convalescent COVID-19 samples were obtained from the United States, Italy and Spain.

Trimming removed 2 bases from V and 4 bases from J; junction bases left unmatched: 3. The CDR3 covers 15 residues. Germline V gives CDR1 SGDLS, CDR2 YYNGEE. Original data processing: The authors estimated nucleated cell counts from reference gene primer amplification. Libraries were prepared by immunoSEQ multiplex PCR; TCRdb keeps only in-frame clonotypes and omits some of them. For V, J and clone size, that table is used; D and trimming come from the DNA. The data hold about 220,000 clones, with 75% to 85% observed a single time. The chain couples TRBV9 to TRBJ2-1, with 10 bases lining up with TRBD2. This TCR was recovered from a man between 45 and 60 years old with active or convalescent COVID-19. What was sequenced was peripheral blood. The CDR3 nucleotides read TGTGCCAGCAGCGTCTTAGCGGGAGGTTACAATGAGCAGTTCTTC. Translated, it gives CASSVLAGGYNEQFF.